The 17 T cell receptor beta chains reported below all come from one sample, sequenced in a study of preoperative IRX-2 immunotherapy in early breast cancer. The treatment denotes: preoperative locoregional IRX-2 cytokine immunotherapy. TCRdb's copy holds only in-frame clones and misses some; the assay was immunoSEQ multiplex PCR. The sample holds about 98,000 clones, 80% to 90% seen once. This sample comprised tumor tissue, obtained after IRX-2 immunotherapy. All receptors come from a human donor with breast cancer.

The V and J genes are TRBV5-1 and TRBJ1-4; D remains unclear. V dropped 0 bases and J dropped 8 bases, with 14 bases sitting between them. The CDR3 contains 15 residues. The germline V gene has CDR1 SGHRS and CDR2 YFSETQ. CDR3 coding DNA: TGCGCCAGCAGCTTGGGGAGCTATGGCGAGGAAAAACTGTTTTTT. It specifies CASSLGSYGEEKLFF. The full variable domain, its missing parts supplied by reference TRBV5-1 and TRBJ1-4, is KAGVTQTPRYLIKTRGQQVTLSCSPISGHRSVSWYQQTPGQGLQFLFEYFSETQRNKGNFPGRFSGRQFSNSRSEMNVSTLELGDSALYLCASSLGSYGEEKLFFGSGTQLSVL.

Regarding this clone: One base lacks a clear read or is ambiguous, giving the residue X. The chain couples TRBV5-1 to TRBJ1-4; the D gene is possibly TRBD1 (6 bases). The germline V gene encodes CDR1 SGHRS and CDR2 YFSETQ. The V gene lost 2 bases and the J gene lost 0 bases, with 8 bases spanning the gap. The CDR3 is 15 amino acids. The CDR3 sequence: CASSXEGATNEKLFF. In DNA, the CDR3 is TGCGCCAGCAGCTTKGAGGGGGCAACTAATGAAAAACTGTTTTTT.

The rearrangement links TRBV19 to TRBJ1-1, with D maybe TRBD1 (5 bases). The V end lost 4 bases, the J end lost 0 bases, and 12 bases lay between the germline ends. Germline CDR1 reads LNHDA; CDR2 reads SQIVND (reference sequence). The CDR3 has 15 residues. The CDR3 coding sequence is TGTGCCAGTAGTAAGGGCCGGGGCATGAACACTGAAGCTTTCTTT. Protein sequence: CASSKGRGMNTEAFF.

J is TRBJ1-2 and V is TRBV9, with 12 bases aligning to TRBD1. Germline CDR1 reads SGDLS; CDR2 reads YYNGEE. V was clipped by 2 bases and J by 7 bases; unmatched bases: 6. This CDR3 contains 15 residues. The CDR3 nucleotides read TGTGCCAGCAGCGTCTCGGGACAGGGGGCTGGTGGCTACACCTTC. Amino acids: CASSVSGQGAGGYTF. Variable domain in full (rest from reference TRBV9 and TRBJ1-2): DSGVTQTPKHLITATGQRVTLRCSPRSGDLSVYWYQQSLDQGLQFLIQYYNGEERAKGNILERFSAQQFPDLHSELNLSSLELGDSALYFCASSVSGQGAGGYTFGSGTRLTVV.

This chain connects TRBV5-1 to TRBJ2-7; possibly TRBD2 for D (6 bases). Germline CDR1 and CDR2: SGHRS and YFSETQ. V lost 5 bases, J lost 1 base, and 16 bases lay in between. The CDR3 has 15 amino acids. The CDR3 DNA is TGCGCCAGCAGTGATGGAGGGTCCATTTCCTACGAGCAGTACTTC. It is translated as CASSDGGSISYEQYF.

The chain employs TRBV16 and TRBJ1-1; 11 positions agree with TRBD1. This CDR3 has 16 amino acids. The V and J ends lost 4 bases and 5 bases, in that order; junction bases with no gene match: 9. Germline CDR1 reads KGHSY; CDR2 reads FQNENV. DNA for the CDR3: TGTGCCAGCAGCCGACCGGGACAGGGGGGATGGACTGAAGCTTTCTTT. This sequence encodes CASSRPGQGGWTEAFF.

This chain uses TRBV28 with TRBJ1-2; no reliable D call. The CDR3 length is 12 residues. Trimming removed 4 bases from V and 2 bases from J, with 5 bases in between. Germline lookup yields CDR1 MDHEN and CDR2 SYDVKM. The CDR3 region has the DNA TGTGCCAGCAGTTGGCAGAACTATGGCTACACCTTC. Protein: CASSWQNYGYTF.

The chain carries TRBV6-8 and TRBJ2-5, with D hard to call. Germline V gene sequence: CDR1 MNHGY, CDR2 SAAAGT. This CDR3 is 13 amino acids long. Trimming cost V 4 bases and J 0 bases, with 6 bases left between them. CDR3 region: CASSFRDQETQYF. The CDR3 DNA sequence: TGTGCCAGCAGTTTTCGAGACCAAGAGACCCAGTACTTC.

The V gene is TRBV7-6, the J gene TRBJ2-7; 9 bases line up with TRBD2. With 2 bases clipped from V and 3 bases from J, the junction kept 5 bases outside the gene matches. Germline CDR1 is SGHVS and CDR2 is FNYEAQ. The CDR3 contains 15 residues. The CDR3 coding sequence is TGTGCCAGCAGCTTACGCCCTAGCGGGGACTACGAGCAGTACTTC. Translated: CASSLRPSGDYEQYF.

The rearrangement uses TRBV7-1 and TRBJ2-7; 7 nucleotides agree with TRBD1. TRBV7-1 is an open reading frame, and its role is uncertain. The J segment lost 3 bases and the V segment lost 4 bases, leaving 3 bases of the junction unmatched. The CDR3 loop spans 13 amino acids. The CDR3 coding sequence is TGTGCCAGCAGCTGGGACAGCAGCTACGAGCAGTACTTC. Protein product: CASSWDSSYEQYF.

The chain is built from TRBV19 and TRBJ2-1; D ambiguous. CDR1 LNHDA and CDR2 SQIVND come from the germline V gene (reference sequence). The CDR3 sequence is 13 residues long. V shed 9 bases and J shed 9 bases, with 18 bases lying between them. In nucleotides, the CDR3 is TGTGCCAGCCAGGAAGGGCTCCATTTTGAGCAGTTCTTC. Residues: CASQEGLHFEQFF.

CDR3 in amino acids: CASNAGQNYGYTF. The DNA of the CDR3 is TGTGCCAGCAATGCGGGACAGAACTATGGCTACACCTTC. This sequence joins TRBV28 and TRBJ1-2, with 7 bases identical to TRBD1. V was clipped by 7 bases and J by 2 bases; unmatched bases: 4. This CDR3 has 13 residues. Germline CDR1 reads MDHEN; CDR2 reads SYDVKM.

In regard to this clone: Other DNA sequences from this sample encode an identical CDR3 as well. The V call is TRBV12-5, the J call TRBJ2-7; TRBD1 matches at 8 bases. Germline trimming cut 3 bases from V and 4 bases from J; bases unmatched to any gene: 2. Germline CDR1 and CDR2: LGHNT and FRNRAP. The CDR3 loop spans 13 amino acids. CDR3 loop: CASGFDRGYEQYF. The CDR3 region has the DNA TGTGCTAGTGGTTTCGACAGGGGATACGAGCAGTACTTC.

The chain uses TRBV30 and TRBJ1-3; 7 bases match TRBD1. The CDR3 sequence is 12 residues long. CDR1 and CDR2 (germline): GTSNPN, SVGIG (reference sequence). V lost 5 bases to trimming and J lost 6 bases; unmatched junction nucleotides: 4. The DNA for the CDR3 is TGTGCCTGGGACAGGGTGGAAAACACCATATATTTT. The encoded protein is CAWDRVENTIYF. Full variable domain (remainder filled in from reference TRBV30 and TRBJ1-3): SQTIHQWPATLVQPVGSPLSLECTVEGTSNPNLYWYRQAAGRGLQLLFYSVGIGQISSEVPQNLSASRPQDRQFILSSKKLLLSDSGFYLCAWDRVENTIYFGEGSWLTVV.

The chain combines TRBV5-1 with TRBJ2-1; D remains ambiguous. V shed 3 bases and J shed 5 bases, with 15 bases lying between them. CDR1 SGHRS and CDR2 YFSETQ come from the germline V gene. The CDR3 sequence is 15 residues long. The CDR3 protein is CASSSGSSSHNEQFF. The CDR3 region has the DNA TGCGCCAGCAGCTCCGGCTCGTCCAGTCACAATGAGCAGTTCTTC.

The genes are TRBV5-1 and TRBJ1-2; no firm D call. Germline V gives CDR1 SGHRS, CDR2 YFSETQ. There are 14 residues in the CDR3. The V and J ends lost 4 bases and 2 bases respectively, with 12 bases between them. DNA of the CDR3: TGCGCCAGCAGCCCCAGTCCCGGGAACTATGGCTACACCTTC. Translating it yields CASSPSPGNYGYTF. The entire variable domain, with the rest obtained from reference TRBV5-1 and TRBJ1-2, is as follows: KAGVTQTPRYLIKTRGQQVTLSCSPISGHRSVSWYQQTPGQGLQFLFEYFSETQRNKGNFPGRFSGRQFSNSRSEMNVSTLELGDSALYLCASSPSPGNYGYTFGSGTRLTVV.

V gene TRBV28 combines with J gene TRBJ1-2, with a tentative D call TRBD1 (5 bases). The length of the CDR3 is 13 residues. Germline CDR1 MDHEN, CDR2 SYDVKM. V lost 10 bases, J lost 4 bases, and 16 bases lay in between. The CDR3: CATLRDGPYGYTF. CDR3 in DNA: TGTGCCACCCTTCGGGACGGACCCTATGGCTACACCTTC.